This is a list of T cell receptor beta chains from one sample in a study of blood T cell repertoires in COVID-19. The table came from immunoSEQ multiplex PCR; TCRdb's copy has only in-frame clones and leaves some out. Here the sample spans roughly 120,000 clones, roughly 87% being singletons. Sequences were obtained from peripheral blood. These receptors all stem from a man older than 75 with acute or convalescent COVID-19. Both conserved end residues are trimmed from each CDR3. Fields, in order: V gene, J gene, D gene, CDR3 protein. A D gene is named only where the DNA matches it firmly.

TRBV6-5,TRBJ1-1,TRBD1,ASTWTGSTEAF
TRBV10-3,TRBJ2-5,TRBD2,AIRDTSGQETQY
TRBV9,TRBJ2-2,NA,ASSVVGHLSPGELF
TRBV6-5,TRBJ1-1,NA,ASSLGGIDTEAF
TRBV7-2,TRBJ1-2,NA,ASSSISGSYGYT
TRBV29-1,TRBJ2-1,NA,SVAGSYNEQF
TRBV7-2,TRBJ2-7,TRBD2,ASSPRRGNEQY
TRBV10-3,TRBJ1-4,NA,AISESGPNEKLF
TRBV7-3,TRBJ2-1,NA,ASSLVPQETKQF
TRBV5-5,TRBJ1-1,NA,ASSSTIGNTEAF
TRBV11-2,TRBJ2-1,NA,ASSPSAPPYNEQF
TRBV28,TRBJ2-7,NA,ASSRWEQY
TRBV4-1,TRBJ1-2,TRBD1,ASSRGGLGYGYT
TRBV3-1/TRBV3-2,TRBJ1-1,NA,ASSATYVEGAF
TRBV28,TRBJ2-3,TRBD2,ASSYRASGRGATDTQY
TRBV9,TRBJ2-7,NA,ASSSGGYEQY
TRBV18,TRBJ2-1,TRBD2,ASSPLAGAYNEQF
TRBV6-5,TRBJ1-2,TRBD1,ASSMKPQGALGYT
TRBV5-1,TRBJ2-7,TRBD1,ASSLVGTGGASGEQY
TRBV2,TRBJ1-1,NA,ASRDEGNTEAF
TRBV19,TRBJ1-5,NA,ASSKGTGKNQPQH
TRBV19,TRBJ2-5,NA,ASSMSLTTQETQY
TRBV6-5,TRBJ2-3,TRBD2,ASSRTSGSTDTQY
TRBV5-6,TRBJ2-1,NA,ASSSDTLIGGEQF
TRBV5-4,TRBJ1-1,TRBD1,ASSLSGQNRNTEAF
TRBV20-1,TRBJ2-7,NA,SAPQGYEQY
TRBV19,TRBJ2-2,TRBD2,ASSIASGMTGELF
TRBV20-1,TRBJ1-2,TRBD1,SAQGGYGYT
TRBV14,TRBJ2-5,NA,ASSRERETQY
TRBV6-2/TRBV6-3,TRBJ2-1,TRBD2,ASSYGTSGNYEQF
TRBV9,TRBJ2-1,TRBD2,ASSPLGTSGGEQF
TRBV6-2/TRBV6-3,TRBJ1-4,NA,ASSYEPAATNEKLF
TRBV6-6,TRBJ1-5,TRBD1,ASRQQGVSNQPQH
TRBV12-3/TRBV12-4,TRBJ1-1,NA,ASSFQGNTEAF
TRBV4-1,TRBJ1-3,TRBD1,ASSQVGPAGGSRNTIY
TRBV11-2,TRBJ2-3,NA,ASSFPWTRDTQY
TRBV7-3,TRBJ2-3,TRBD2,ASSRGTSGRGGTDTQY
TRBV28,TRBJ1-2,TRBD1,ATGDRGLYGYT
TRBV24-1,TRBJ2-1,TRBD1,ATSEDRGYNEQF
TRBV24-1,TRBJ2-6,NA,ATSDYTGTFSGANVLT
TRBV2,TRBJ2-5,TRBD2,ASSEGGSGRLRETQY
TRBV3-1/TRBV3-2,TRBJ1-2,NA,ASSQPGSNGYT
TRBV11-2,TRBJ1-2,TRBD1,ASSLRIRDRTYGYT